The TCR beta chain described here comes from a study of T cells expressing NK-cell markers. Overall study findings and caveats: Clarity on HCMV specificity was lacking for the expanded NKG2C+ T cell clones. Dominant NKG2C+ clonotypes were found to form 1.0-7.0% of CD8+ T cells in 5 or 6 donors.

TCRdb re-called the 5' RACE reads and gives one entry per CDR3 protein, without DNA. The listing contains about 460,000 distinct CDR3 sequences. Details on this clonotype: Its antigen is unknown.

The CDR3 loop spans 14 amino acids. The chain carries TRBV12-3 or TRBV12-4 and TRBJ2-7; as DNA is missing, the TRBD1 call by TCRdb cannot be tested. This clonotype was obtained from a woman aged 45-65 years in good health. Sequenced: blood T cells: a sorted CD56 or NKG2C T cell subset, CD4+ or CD8+ T cells, or bulk PBMC T cells (not recorded which). CDR3 in amino acids: CASSPTGNLYEQYF.